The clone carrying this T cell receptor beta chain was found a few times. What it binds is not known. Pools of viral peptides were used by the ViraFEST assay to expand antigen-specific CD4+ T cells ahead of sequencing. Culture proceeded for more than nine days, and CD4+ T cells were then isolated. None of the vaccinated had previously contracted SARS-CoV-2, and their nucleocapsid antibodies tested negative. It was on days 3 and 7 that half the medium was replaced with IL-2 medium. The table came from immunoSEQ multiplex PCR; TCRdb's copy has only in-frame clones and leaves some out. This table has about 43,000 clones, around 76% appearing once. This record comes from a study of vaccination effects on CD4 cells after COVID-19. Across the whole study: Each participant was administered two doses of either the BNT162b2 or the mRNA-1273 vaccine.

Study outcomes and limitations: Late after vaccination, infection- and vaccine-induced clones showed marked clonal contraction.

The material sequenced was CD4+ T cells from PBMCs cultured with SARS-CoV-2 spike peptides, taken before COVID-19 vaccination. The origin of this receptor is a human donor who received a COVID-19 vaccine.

The CDR3: CASSQDLRGVVNQPQHF. For the CDR3, the DNA is TGTGCCAGCAGCCAAGATCTACGGGGGGTGGTTAATCAGCCCCAGCATTTT. The chain uses TRBV3-1 (or the pseudogene TRBV3-2) and TRBJ1-5, with a weak D call TRBD1 (5 bases). The V end was cut by 0 bases, the J end by 4 bases, with 16 bases between. This CDR3 contains 17 residues. The germline V gene encodes CDR1 LGHDT and CDR2 YNNKEL (reference sequence).